Listed below are T cell receptor beta chains from one sample, sequenced in a study of T cell responses to AZD1222 COVID-19 vaccine. The data were produced by immunoSEQ multiplex PCR, yet TCRdb's version contains in-frame clones alone and is incomplete. The table lists 95,000 to 150,000 clones, over 85% of them singletons, with almost 4.5% in the top ten. The specimen was peripheral blood, collected on day 0 of AZD1222 vaccination. The source of these receptors is an adult in good health. CDR3s include the opening cysteine and the closing phenylalanine or tryptophan. Each record gives: V gene, J gene, D gene, clone size, CDR3 DNA, CDR3 protein. D genes are given only for firm matches. Not every row has a clone size; where given, it reads once, few, many or a size class.

TRBV3-1/TRBV3-2	TRBJ1-1	.	.	TGTGCCAGCAGCCAAATAGGACGGACTGAAGCTTTCTTT	CASSQIGRTEAFF
TRBV28	TRBJ1-2	.	.	TGTGCCAGCAGTTTGGGGAGCATGCCTGGCTACACCTTC	CASSLGSMPGYTF
TRBV1	TRBJ2-7	.	.	TGCACCAGCAGCCCTAGGGCGACCCCAAACGAGGGTTCCTACGAGCAGTACTTC	CTSSPRATPNEGSYEQYF
TRBV7-9	TRBJ2-1	.	.	TGTGCCAGCAGCTTACAGGGGATCCATGAGCAGTTCTTC	CASSLQGIHEQFF
TRBV5-6	TRBJ1-1	.	.	TGTGCCAGCAGCCCCCAGGGGCCCTCTGAAGCTTTCTTT	CASSPQGPSEAFF
TRBV11-2	TRBJ2-7	TRBD2	.	TGTGCCAGCAGCTTAGGTTCTAGCGGGGGCTACGAGCAGTACTTC	CASSLGSSGGYEQYF
TRBV12-3/TRBV12-4	TRBJ1-5	.	.	TGTGCCAGCAGTTCCCAGGGCCAGCCCCAGCATTTT	CASSSQGQPQHF
TRBV2	TRBJ2-7	.	.	TGTGCCAGCAGAGACAGCTCCTACGAGCAGTACTTC	CASRDSSYEQYF
TRBV2	TRBJ1-2	.	.	TGTGCCAGCAGCGGGACACCCTCCGTAGTGGACTATGGCTACACCTTC	CASSGTPSVVDYGYTF
TRBV7-2	TRBJ2-1	TRBD1	.	TGTGCCAGCAGCTTAGCGGGACAGTCCTACAATGAGCAGTTCTTC	CASSLAGQSYNEQFF
TRBV3-1/TRBV3-2	TRBJ1-2	TRBD1	.	TGTGCCAGCAGCCGCGACAGGGGGATAGGCTACACCTTC	CASSRDRGIGYTF
TRBV6-6	TRBJ2-1	TRBD1	.	TGTGCCAGCAGTTACTTAGGGACAGTTTCCTACAATGAGCAGTTCTTC	CASSYLGTVSYNEQFF
TRBV28	TRBJ2-3	.	once	TGTGCCAGCTCTAGGGGGGACTCCTCCACAGATACGCAGTATTTT	CASSRGDSSTDTQYF
TRBV10-3	TRBJ1-1	.	.	TGTGCCATCAGCAAACAGGGAGTGAACACTGAAGCTTTCTTT	CAISKQGVNTEAFF
TRBV5-1	TRBJ2-5	.	.	TGCGCCAGCAGTCCAGGGCAAGAGACCCAGTACTTC	CASSPGQETQYF
TRBV14	TRBJ2-1	.	.	TGTGCCAGCAGCCAAGTTCGGATGAAGACGGATGAGCAGTTCTTC	CASSQVRMKTDEQFF
TRBV27	TRBJ2-7	TRBD2	.	TGTGCCAGCAGTTTAGCTAGCGGGAGCTCCTACGAGCAGTACTTC	CASSLASGSSYEQYF
TRBV6-5	TRBJ2-3	TRBD2	once	TGTGCCAGCGGCACTAGCGGGGGTGGGGATACGCAGTATTTT	CASGTSGGGDTQYF
TRBV5-1	TRBJ2-2	.	.	TGCGCCAGCAGCTTGGAGCAAGGTGGGCTGTTTTTT	CASSLEQGGLFF
TRBV27	TRBJ2-1	TRBD2	.	TGTGCCAGCAGTCCATTAGCGGGAGGTATCGATGAGCAGTTCTTC	CASSPLAGGIDEQFF
TRBV3-1/TRBV3-2	TRBJ2-1	.	few	TGTGCCAGCAGCCAAGATGTCGCAGACCTCTCCTACAATGAGCAGTTCTTC	CASSQDVADLSYNEQFF
TRBV6-5	TRBJ1-4	.	.	TGTGCCAGCAGTTACAAGGGAAAACTGTTTTTT	CASSYKGKLFF
TRBV25-1	TRBJ2-5	TRBD1	.	TGTGCCAGCAGAGAGGACAGGGGAGAGACCCAGTACTTC	CASREDRGETQYF
TRBV5-1	TRBJ2-3	.	.	TGCGCCAGCAGCTTCGCCCCCGGTGGCGCAGATACGCAGTATTTT	CASSFAPGGADTQYF
TRBV4-2	TRBJ1-1	.	.	TGTGCCAGCAGCCAAGATCTTAACGTGAACACTGAAGCTTTCTTT	CASSQDLNVNTEAFF
TRBV6-5	TRBJ2-1	TRBD2	once	TGTGCCAGCACGAGTGGGCGGGAGGCGTACAATGAGCAGTTCTTC	CASTSGREAYNEQFF
TRBV4-1	TRBJ1-5	.	.	TGCGCCAGCAGCTCACTTCCCCATGATGGCGAGCCCCAGCATTTT	CASSSLPHDGEPQHF
TRBV9	TRBJ2-5	.	once	TGTGCCAGCAGCCAGGCGGGGCGCGGGGACCAAGAGACCCAGTACTTC	CASSQAGRGDQETQYF
TRBV7-6	TRBJ2-7	TRBD1	.	TGTGCCAGCAGCCCCGGGGGACAGGGGAGATCCTACGAGCAGTACTTC	CASSPGGQGRSYEQYF
TRBV5-6	TRBJ2-1	.	few	TGTGCCAGCAGCCAATCTTTGGTAGAGGAGCAGTTCTTC	CASSQSLVEEQFF
TRBV19	TRBJ2-6	.	once	TGTGCCAGTAGAGAGGGTTCTGGGGCCAACGTCCTGACTTTC	CASREGSGANVLTF
TRBV6-5	TRBJ2-1	TRBD1	.	TGTGCCAGCAGCTGGGACAGAAGCTCCTACAATGAGCAGTTCTTC	CASSWDRSSYNEQFF
TRBV2	TRBJ1-2	TRBD1	.	TGTGCCAGCAGTGGGGGGCCGGGACAGGGCGGCTACACCTTC	CASSGGPGQGGYTF
TRBV30	TRBJ1-3	.	once	TGTGCCTGTCTGGAGGGCAATGGAAACACCATATATTTT	CACLEGNGNTIYF
TRBV25-1	TRBJ1-2	.	.	TGTGCCAGCAGTGGCCAGGGACGCCACGATGGCTACACCTTC	CASSGQGRHDGYTF
TRBV29-1	TRBJ2-5	TRBD2	once	TGCAGCGTTGATGGGGCTAGCGGGGGAGAGACCCAGTACTTC	CSVDGASGGETQYF
TRBV7-2	TRBJ2-4	.	.	TGTGCCAGCAGCTTAATTCGGAAGAACATTCAGTACTTC	CASSLIRKNIQYF
TRBV6-2/TRBV6-3	TRBJ1-2	.	.	TGTGCCAGCAGTTTCAACAGCTATGGCTACACCTTC	CASSFNSYGYTF
TRBV24-1	TRBJ2-1	.	.	TGTGCCACCAGTGATTATGGGGGGAGCAATGAGCAGTTCTTC	CATSDYGGSNEQFF
TRBV19	TRBJ2-7	TRBD1	.	TGTGCCAGTACCGTGACAGGGAGCTCCTACGAGCAGTACTTC	CASTVTGSSYEQYF
TRBV19	TRBJ1-4	.	.	TGTGCCAGTAGTCCCCGGCCGTCACAACCCGGAAAACTGTTTTTT	CASSPRPSQPGKLFF
TRBV11-2	TRBJ1-1	.	.	TGTGCCAGCAGCTTAGATGGGCCGAACACTGAAGCTTTCTTT	CASSLDGPNTEAFF
TRBV6-6	TRBJ2-5	.	.	TGTGCCACCGGGAGTCAAGAGACCCAGTACTTC	CATGSQETQYF
TRBV19	TRBJ1-1	TRBD1	.	TGTGCCAGTAGTATTATATCGCCGACAGGGCAGAGCACTGAAGCTTTCTTT	CASSIISPTGQSTEAFF
TRBV2	TRBJ1-4	.	.	TGTGCCAGCAGTGAACAGGGGCACAATAATGAAAAACTGTTTTTT	CASSEQGHNNEKLFF
TRBV19	TRBJ2-2	TRBD1	.	TGTGCCACAAAGACCGGGACAGTTCACACCGGGGAGCTGTTTTTT	CATKTGTVHTGELFF
TRBV25-1	TRBJ1-4	.	.	TGTGCCAGCAGTCGACAGTTCAATGAAAAACTGTTTTTT	CASSRQFNEKLFF
TRBV2	TRBJ2-1	.	.	TGTGCCAGCAGTCCCAGGGGGGATGAGCAGTTCTTC	CASSPRGDEQFF
TRBV5-1	TRBJ2-1	TRBD2	.	TGCGCCAGCAGCCGCACCGGGGGGGCCAAGTCCTACAATGAGCAGTTCTTC	CASSRTGGAKSYNEQFF
TRBV2	TRBJ2-7	.	.	TGTGCCAGCAGTCTAACAGGGCCCCGCTACGAGCAGTACTTC	CASSLTGPRYEQYF
TRBV19	TRBJ2-5	.	.	TGTGCCAGTAGTATGGGTCTAACCAGGCCATCGGGGAAGGAGACCCAGTACTTC	CASSMGLTRPSGKETQYF
TRBV28	TRBJ2-2	.	.	TGTGCCAGCAGTTTTCTGTTGTCCGCGAACACCGGGGAGCTGTTTTTT	CASSFLLSANTGELFF
TRBV11-2	TRBJ2-3	TRBD2	.	TGTGCCAGCAGCTTTACTAGCGGGGGACCTAAGGATACGCAGTATTTT	CASSFTSGGPKDTQYF
TRBV12-3/TRBV12-4	TRBJ2-5	.	.	TGTGCCAGCAGCACAGGGTTTCGAGAGACCCAGTACTTC	CASSTGFRETQYF